This TCR beta chain originates from a study of cytomegalovirus exposure and HLA in healthy donors. CDR1 MNHEY and CDR2 SVGAGI come from the germline V gene. CDR3 length: 14 residues. V was trimmed by 6 bases and J by 6 bases, leaving 15 bases between them. The PCR employed 60 Vbeta primers together with 13 Jbeta primers. Using immunoSEQ multiplex PCR, the repertoire was profiled, and TCRdb retains in-frame clones only, with some absent. This table has some 140,000 clones, 75% to 85% appearing once. The TCR originated in a woman in her 40s in good health and CMV-seronegative. The V call is TRBV6-5, the J call TRBJ1-3; perhaps TRBD1 as D (6 bases). The specimen sequenced was PBMCs. CDR3 sequence (DNA): TGTGCCAGCAGCACCGGGACAACAGTAAACACCATATATTTT. Its translation is CASSTGTTVNTIYF.